This record covers a single T cell receptor (beta chain). Its matching antigen is unknown. Germline-derived CDR1 and CDR2 are MRHNA and SNTAGT. V dropped 3 bases and J dropped 4; count of bases not matched to a gene: 6. There are 16 residues in the CDR3. Primers used in a second PCR of about 6 to 11 cycles were a sample-barcoded 5' primer and a J-beta primer mix. TCRdb redid the calling of the 5' RACE reads with MiXCR, one entry per CDR3 protein. The data hold fewer than 800,000 distinct CDR3 sequences, with roughly 20% observed a single time. These data belong to a study of blood T cells in healthy people across ages. Study findings and constraints: What prevented conclusive comparison of naive and antigen-experienced cells was that PBMCs were unsorted. While age rose, TCR beta diversity per million T cells dropped in a roughly linear way.

This TCR derives from a man between 65 and 79 years old in good health. The sample was blood. The chain links TRBV6-4 to TRBJ2-3; 11 positions agree with TRBD2. The CDR3 protein is CASSENSGRASDTQYF. The CDR3 nucleotides read TGTGCCAGCAGTGAAAATAGCGGGAGGGCGTCAGATACGCAGTATTTT.